This is a list of T cell receptor beta chains from one sample in a study of Graves' ophthalmopathy and Graves' hyperthyroidism. One entry per CDR3 protein, called by TCRdb with MiXCR from the multiplex PCR reads. The sample holds around 520,000 distinct CDR3 sequences, about 35% seen once. What was sequenced was peripheral blood or thyroid tissue (not recorded which). These receptors were taken from an adult man with Graves' hyperthyroidism. Both conserved end residues are part of each CDR3. Each record gives: clone size, V gene, J gene, CDR3 protein. A clone size is listed for some rows: how often the clone was seen (once, few, many), or a class if it is expanded.

clone size: many
V gene: TRBV6-5
J gene: TRBJ2-2
CDR3 protein: CASRGVANTGELFF

clone size: many
V gene: TRBV7-6
J gene: TRBJ2-2
CDR3 protein: CASSPRERGKSGELFF

clone size: many
V gene: TRBV7-2
J gene: TRBJ1-3
CDR3 protein: CASSLGSIGNTIYF

clone size: many
V gene: TRBV19
J gene: TRBJ1-5
CDR3 protein: CASSIVVGNQPQHF

clone size: few
V gene: TRBV5-1
J gene: TRBJ1-2
CDR3 protein: CASSSLDRGDGYTF

clone size: many
V gene: TRBV5-1
J gene: TRBJ2-7
CDR3 protein: CASSIDSYEQYF

clone size: NA
V gene: TRBV2
J gene: TRBJ1-2
CDR3 protein: CASSSTTGTGVHYGYTF

clone size: NA
V gene: TRBV5-4
J gene: TRBJ1-1
CDR3 protein: CASGSSTGTAYTEAFF

clone size: many
V gene: TRBV4-2
J gene: TRBJ1-5
CDR3 protein: CASSQELRPSNQPQHF

clone size: NA
V gene: TRBV10-2
J gene: TRBJ2-5
CDR3 protein: CASSLAGDWIETQYF

clone size: NA
V gene: TRBV19
J gene: TRBJ1-4
CDR3 protein: CASSIPGGATNEKLFF

clone size: many
V gene: TRBV7-9
J gene: TRBJ1-1
CDR3 protein: CASSLRVAEAFF

clone size: few
V gene: TRBV2
J gene: NA
CDR3 protein: CASRARGEGINEQFF

clone size: few
V gene: TRBV7-2
J gene: TRBJ1-1
CDR3 protein: CASSLERGFGRESETEAFF

clone size: few
V gene: TRBV4-1
J gene: TRBJ2-7
CDR3 protein: CASSQEQGPPYEQYF

clone size: NA
V gene: TRBV14
J gene: TRBJ2-6
CDR3 protein: CASSHGGPGANVLTF

clone size: many
V gene: TRBV7-6
J gene: TRBJ2-5
CDR3 protein: CASTTGQGLKTQYF

clone size: few
V gene: TRBV7-9
J gene: TRBJ2-2
CDR3 protein: CVSSPLSFGNTGELFF

clone size: few
V gene: TRBV5-1
J gene: TRBJ1-6
CDR3 protein: CASRRGYNSPLHF

clone size: NA
V gene: TRBV7-9
J gene: TRBJ2-3
CDR3 protein: CASSGSGWSDTQYF

clone size: many
V gene: TRBV5-1
J gene: TRBJ2-2
CDR3 protein: CASSLEGRADLNTGELFF

clone size: NA
V gene: TRBV9
J gene: TRBJ1-1
CDR3 protein: CASSARGTFIF

clone size: many
V gene: TRBV7-9
J gene: TRBJ2-7
CDR3 protein: CASSFGQVPYEQYF

clone size: NA
V gene: TRBV28
J gene: TRBJ2-7
CDR3 protein: CASSLQGAHEQYF

clone size: many
V gene: TRBV24-1
J gene: TRBJ2-5
CDR3 protein: CATSDLDSHQETQYF

clone size: many
V gene: TRBV7-8
J gene: TRBJ2-7
CDR3 protein: CASSPERGAGYEQYF

clone size: NA
V gene: TRBV29-1
J gene: TRBJ1-2
CDR3 protein: CSAYGTGPNYGYTF

clone size: NA
V gene: TRBV7-8
J gene: TRBJ2-4
CDR3 protein: CASSLEGGGRDIQYF

clone size: NA
V gene: TRBV7-3
J gene: TRBJ1-5
CDR3 protein: CASSLAVIVTDSNQPQHF

clone size: NA
V gene: TRBV10-2
J gene: TRBJ2-7
CDR3 protein: CASSVVSGRSYEQYF

clone size: few
V gene: TRBV10-3
J gene: NA
CDR3 protein: CAISEQGPYNEQFF

clone size: many
V gene: TRBV20-1
J gene: TRBJ1-4
CDR3 protein: CSALGGREKLFF

clone size: many
V gene: TRBV20-1
J gene: TRBJ2-5
CDR3 protein: CSADGTSGGPQETQYF

clone size: many
V gene: TRBV5-1
J gene: TRBJ2-7
CDR3 protein: CASTPDRVAYEQYF

clone size: many
V gene: TRBV12-3/TRBV12-4
J gene: TRBJ1-5
CDR3 protein: CASSFGDGNQPQHF

clone size: NA
V gene: TRBV5-4
J gene: TRBJ2-3
CDR3 protein: CASSSGPDTQYF

clone size: many
V gene: TRBV19
J gene: TRBJ1-2
CDR3 protein: CASMLTGGFNYGYTF

clone size: NA
V gene: TRBV24-1
J gene: TRBJ2-2
CDR3 protein: CATERGGTGELFF

clone size: NA
V gene: TRBV3-1
J gene: TRBJ1-1
CDR3 protein: CAGRRDGEAFF

clone size: few
V gene: TRBV10-3
J gene: TRBJ2-7
CDR3 protein: CAISESRGTVTYEQYF

clone size: many
V gene: TRBV5-1
J gene: TRBJ1-5
CDR3 protein: CASSPGQGGDNSNQPQHF

clone size: NA
V gene: TRBV24-1
J gene: TRBJ1-2
CDR3 protein: CATSWTSGYGYTF

clone size: few
V gene: TRBV6-5
J gene: TRBJ1-3
CDR3 protein: CASSEHGTADRTIYF

clone size: NA
V gene: TRBV7-2
J gene: NA
CDR3 protein: CAGSLDVYNEQFF

clone size: NA
V gene: TRBV7-6
J gene: TRBJ2-5
CDR3 protein: CASSFGGLASGETQYF

clone size: many
V gene: TRBV29-1
J gene: TRBJ1-2
CDR3 protein: CSVAEGSNGYTF

clone size: few
V gene: TRBV3-1
J gene: TRBJ1-4
CDR3 protein: CASSQVPQGVEKLFF

clone size: NA
V gene: TRBV19
J gene: TRBJ2-5
CDR3 protein: CASKGTGPLGNQPQYF

clone size: NA
V gene: TRBV20-1
J gene: TRBJ1-5
CDR3 protein: CSASDRGYSNQPQHF

clone size: NA
V gene: TRBV14
J gene: TRBJ2-7
CDR3 protein: CASSQYQGNYEQYF

clone size: NA
V gene: TRBV15
J gene: TRBJ2-2
CDR3 protein: CATRRASTVHANTGELFF

clone size: NA
V gene: TRBV27
J gene: TRBJ2-3
CDR3 protein: CASRTGGDTQYF

clone size: NA
V gene: TRBV11-3
J gene: TRBJ1-2
CDR3 protein: CASSPLSTGDYGYTF

clone size: few
V gene: TRBV27
J gene: TRBJ1-5
CDR3 protein: CASSLKTNQPQHF

clone size: many
V gene: TRBV15
J gene: TRBJ1-1
CDR3 protein: CATSSGWFGGTEAFF

clone size: NA
V gene: TRBV10-3
J gene: TRBJ1-4
CDR3 protein: CAIRAPGIGEKLFF